These 5 T cell receptor beta chains share one sample of origin, sequenced in a study of breast tumors, draining lymph nodes, adjacent tissues. The lymph nodes were axillary draining lymph nodes from breast cancer patients. Each CDR3 protein is one row after TCRdb ran MiXCR on the multiplex PCR reads. The table shows around 170,000 distinct CDR3 sequences, with approximately 30% occurring only once. What was sequenced was axillary lymph node tissue. These receptors were obtained from a female donor with breast cancer. Some clones in this sample may be carry-over from other donors' samples.

This clonotype occurred many times. This chain uses TRBV7-2 with TRBJ1-4, with 8 bases aligning to TRBD1. V lost 5 bases and J lost 6; bases outside the gene matches: 5. Germline values: CDR1 SGHTA, CDR2 FQGNSA. The CDR3 is 14 residues long. The CDR3 nucleotides read TGTGCCAGCAGCGGACAGGGTACATATGAAAAACTGTTTTTT. The encoded protein is CASSGQGTYEKLFF.

The chain recombines TRBV6-5 with TRBJ1-5; possibly TRBD1 for D (5 bases). The length of the CDR3 is 16 residues. V lost 2 bases, J lost 5 bases, and 16 bases lay in between. Germline values: CDR1 MNHEY, CDR2 SVGAGI. Here the CDR3 DNA reads TGTGCCAGCAGTTACGGGGGGATAACGGCGGATCAGCCCCAGCATTTT. The encoded protein is CASSYGGITADQPQHF.

The chain combines TRBV15 with TRBJ1-4; no firm D call. This CDR3 is built from 12 residues. Germline CDR1 is LNHNV and CDR2 is YYDKDF (reference sequence). V gave up 2 bases and J gave up 8 bases, with 6 bases separating them. This CDR3 reads CATSRSEEKLFF. The CDR3 bases are TGTGCCACCAGCAGATCGGAAGAAAAACTGTTTTTT.

This clonotype appeared many times. This chain joins TRBV19 and TRBJ2-5, with 10 bases lining up with TRBD2. From germline, CDR1 is LNHDA and CDR2 SQIVND (reference sequence). There are 15 residues in the CDR3. Trimming cost V 9 bases and J 2 bases; bases outside gene matches: 9. CDR3 residues: CASLKLAGRQETQYF. CDR3 nucleotide sequence: TGTGCCAGCCTTAAACTAGCGGGAAGGCAAGAGACCCAGTACTTC.

This clonotype was picked up a small number of times. The chain is built from TRBV6-5 and TRBJ2-7; possibly TRBD1 or TRBD2 for D (5 bases each). Trimming took off 6 bases at V and 2 bases at J, with 11 bases between the two ends. Germline loops: CDR1 MNHEY, CDR2 SVGAGI. There are 13 residues in the CDR3. CDR3 nucleotides: TGTGCCAGCAGGATGGGGGTTACCTACGAGCAGTACTTC. It yields the protein CASRMGVTYEQYF.